This is a list of T cell receptor beta chains from one sample in a study of blood T cell repertoires in COVID-19. The protocol was immunoSEQ multiplex PCR, while the TCRdb copy is restricted to in-frame clones and leaves out a portion. The sample yields more than 100,000 clones, around 64% seen once. The sequencing input was peripheral blood. Every receptor here comes from a human donor with acute or convalescent COVID-19. The donor label of this sample is uncertain. The CDR3 runs from the conserved cysteine through the conserved F or W. D genes are given only for firm matches. Part of the rows lack a size; the others show once, few, many or a class for expanded clones.

>TRBV19|.|TRBJ1-2|.
TGTGCCAGTAGGTTGGAGACAGGAGCTAACTATGGCTACACCTTC
CASRLETGANYGYTF
>TRBV3-1/TRBV3-2|.|TRBJ1-2|few
TGTGCCAGCAGCCAACGAGGGATCCTGGGCTATGGCTACACCTTC
CASSQRGILGYGYTF
>TRBV4-1|TRBD2|TRBJ2-7|.
TGCGCCAGCAGCCAGAATTCCGGGACTAGCGGAAGCTCCTACGAGCAGTACTTC
CASSQNSGTSGSSYEQYF
>TRBV3-1/TRBV3-2|TRBD1|TRBJ2-5|.
TGTGCCAGCAGCCAAGTAGCCGGGGACAGGGGGATTGAGACCCAGTACTTC
CASSQVAGDRGIETQYF
>TRBV5-1|.|TRBJ2-1|.
TGCGCCAGCAGCCCAGCCCCCGACAGGCAGGAGATTTACAATGAGCAGTTCTTC
CASSPAPDRQEIYNEQFF
>TRBV2|.|TRBJ1-5|.
TGTGCCAGCAAGTCGAGAATCAATCAGCCCCAGCATTTT
CASKSRINQPQHF
>TRBV6-5|.|TRBJ2-7|.
TGTGCCAGCAGTTACTCGAGGGGGTTTAGCTCCTACGAGCAGTACTTC
CASSYSRGFSSYEQYF
>TRBV2|.|TRBJ1-2|.
TGTGCCAGCAGTTGGCGAGGGCCGGGTGGCTACACCTTC
CASSWRGPGGYTF
>TRBV9|TRBD1|TRBJ1-2|few
TGTGCCAGCAGCGTAGCCCCTCGGACAGGGGGTGGCTACACCTTC
CASSVAPRTGGGYTF
>TRBV24-1|.|TRBJ2-6|once
TGTGCCACCAGTGAACCTACAGGAACTGGGGCCAACGTCCTGACTTTC
CATSEPTGTGANVLTF
>TRBV3-1/TRBV3-2|TRBD2|TRBJ2-3|.
TGTGCCAGCAGCCAAGCTAGCGGTGATACGCAGTATTTT
CASSQASGDTQYF
>TRBV7-9|TRBD2|TRBJ2-1|.
TGTGCCAGCAGCGGACGGGGGGGAGCAAACAATGAGCAGTTCTTC
CASSGRGGANNEQFF
>TRBV7-9|TRBD1|TRBJ2-3|once
TGTGCCAGCAGCCCCCTCGACAGGGAAACAGATACGCAGTATTTT
CASSPLDRETDTQYF
>TRBV10-1|.|TRBJ1-1|few
TGCGCCAGCAGTGTGGCCAAGAACACTGAAGCTTTCTTT
CASSVAKNTEAFF
>TRBV7-2|.|TRBJ2-4|.
TGTGCCAGCAGCTTAGCGCCTGGACAGAACATTCAGTACTTC
CASSLAPGQNIQYF